Presented here are 7 T cell receptor beta chains from one specimen sequenced in a study of T cells in Graves' hyperthyroidism and ophthalmopathy. It was RNA transcripts that yielded the amplified TCR beta CDR3 regions. The TCR CDR3 was amplified in a first-round RT-PCR using the HTBI primer set. Each CDR3 protein gets one entry after TCRdb re-called the multiplex PCR reads with MiXCR. The sample lists roughly 180,000 distinct CDR3 sequences, 9.4% seen once, with less than 25% in the top ten. Sequenced material: blood. The receptors were gathered from a woman aged 18-29 years with Graves' hyperthyroidism that later progressed to Graves' ophthalmopathy.

The chain links TRBV5-1 to TRBJ2-7; TRBD2 aligns across 7 bases. V lost 1 base, J lost 0 bases, and 4 bases stayed unmatched. CDR1 and CDR2 from the germline V gene are SGHRS and YFSETQ. There are 15 residues in the CDR3. CDR3 DNA sequence: TGCGCCAGCAGCTTGTTGTCTAGCGGCTCCTACGAGCAGTACTTC. It translates to CASSLLSSGSYEQYF. The full variable domain, with the rest looked up from reference TRBV5-1 and TRBJ2-7, is KAGVTQTPRYLIKTRGQQVTLSCSPISGHRSVSWYQQTPGQGLQFLFEYFSETQRNKGNFPGRFSGRQFSNSRSEMNVSTLELGDSALYLCASSLLSSGSYEQYFGPGTRLTVT.

J is TRBJ2-5 and V is TRBV6-1; 9 nucleotides line up with TRBD2. V was clipped by 7 bases and J by 5 bases; unmatched bases: 14. The germline V gene encodes CDR1 MNHNS and CDR2 SASEGT. CDR3 length: 16 amino acids. This CDR3 is CASTRGLAGSRETQYF. For the CDR3, the DNA is TGTGCCAGCACTCGGGGGCTAGCGGGGTCTAGGGAGACCCAGTACTTC.

Only a few counts were recorded for this clonotype. This chain uses TRBV19 with TRBJ1-2; no firm D call. CDR1 LNHDA and CDR2 SQIVND come from the germline V gene (reference sequence). This CDR3 has 13 amino acids. V gave up 7 bases and J gave up 3 bases, with 12 bases separating them. The CDR3 nucleotides read TGTGCCAGTAACCCCCCCTCTGACTATGGCTACACCTTC. Translated, it gives CASNPPSDYGYTF.

This CDR3 is CASSLERGGSGYTF. The CDR3 nucleotides are TGTGCCAGCAGCTTAGAGCGGGGGGGCTCTGGCTACACCTTC. The genes are TRBV7-6 and TRBJ1-2, with D maybe TRBD1 (6 bases). V was cut by 1 base and J by 7 bases, with 13 bases left in between. From germline, CDR1 is SGHVS and CDR2 FNYEAQ. The CDR3 contains 14 residues.

This clonotype appeared many times. The chain uses TRBV30 and TRBJ1-1; D gene ambiguous. V shed 3 bases and J shed 6 bases, with 14 bases lying between them. In germline, CDR1 is GTSNPN, CDR2 SVGIG (reference sequence). The CDR3 sequence is 13 residues long. The CDR3: CAWSPFGGAEAFF. CDR3 nucleotide sequence: TGTGCCTGGAGCCCATTCGGAGGAGCTGAAGCTTTCTTT.

This clonotype was recorded at least ten times. The chain employs TRBV10-3 and TRBJ1-2; weak D call: TRBD1 (6 bases). The CDR3 consists of 14 residues. The germline V gene has CDR1 ENHRY and CDR2 SYGVKD. The germline V and J ends were trimmed by 6 bases and 4 bases, with 15 bases remaining between them. This CDR3 reads CAISPRDTSYGYTF. CDR3 DNA: TGTGCCATCAGCCCGCGGGACACTTCCTATGGCTACACCTTC.

In DNA, the CDR3 is TGCGCCAGCTACTCTACGGGAGCATTCGAGCAGTTCTTC. Translating gives CASYSTGAFEQFF. This sequence joins TRBV5-1 and TRBJ2-1, with D perhaps TRBD2 (6 bases). This CDR3 is 13 amino acids long. Trimming pared 7 bases from V and 10 bases from J, leaving 18 bases between. Germline V gene lookup returns CDR1 SGHRS and CDR2 YFSETQ.